The 16 T cell receptor beta chains reported below all come from one sample, sequenced in a study of T-cell memory formation after mild COVID-19. TCRdb re-called the 5' RACE reads with MiXCR, one entry per CDR3 protein. The repertoire has approximately 490,000 distinct CDR3 sequences, around 21% of them found once; the top ten carry about an eighth. The specimen was PBMCs or a T cell subset sorted from them (not recorded which). These receptors originate from an adult woman who had mild COVID-19 (a few samples of this study predate the infection). Cell type and time point are not known.

This clonotype has only a few counts. V and J are TRBV20-1 and TRBJ2-1; 13 bases are shared with TRBD2. The CDR3 has 14 amino acids. The junction had 4 bases not matched to a gene; V was cut back by 3 bases and J by 8 bases. Germline-derived CDR1 and CDR2 are DFQATT and SNEGSKA (reference sequence). This CDR3 reads CSASTSGRVHEQFF. Written as DNA, the CDR3 is TGCAGTGCTAGTACTAGCGGGAGGGTCCATGAGCAGTTCTTC.

The V and J genes are TRBV7-8 and TRBJ1-1; D is ambiguous. Trimming removed 1 base at V and 3 bases at J, with 12 bases between. Germline loops: CDR1 SGHVS, CDR2 FQNEAQ. This CDR3 is 15 amino acids long. CDR3 nucleotides: TGTGCCAGCAGCTTAGGACGGGTAATAGACACTGAAGCTTTCTTT. It codes for CASSLGRVIDTEAFF.

The chain joins TRBV5-1 to TRBJ1-2, with 7 positions matching TRBD1. V dropped 4 bases and J dropped 7; count of bases not matched to a gene: 10. CDR1 is SGHRS, CDR2 YFSETQ, per germline. This CDR3 contains 14 residues. The CDR3 nucleotides are TGCGCCAGCAGCCCCGACAGGGACGGGGGTGGCTACACCTTC. Its protein is CASSPDRDGGGYTF. The full variable domain, rest sourced from reference TRBV5-1 and TRBJ1-2, is KAGVTQTPRYLIKTRGQQVTLSCSPISGHRSVSWYQQTPGQGLQFLFEYFSETQRNKGNFPGRFSGRQFSNSRSEMNVSTLELGDSALYLCASSPDRDGGGYTFGSGTRLTVV.

The chain links TRBV25-1 to TRBJ1-1; D ambiguous. Germline-derived CDR1 and CDR2 are MGHDK and SYGVNS. The CDR3 length is 11 residues. Trimming took off 6 bases at V and 6 bases at J, with 8 bases between the two ends. CDR3 sequence (DNA): TGTGCCAGCAGGAGCGCGGCTGAAGCTTTCTTT. Translation: CASRSAAEAFF.

This clonotype came up once. The gene calls are TRBV30 and TRBJ2-2; D may be TRBD1 or TRBD2 (6 bases each). Deletions cut 0 bases from V and 4 bases from J, with 15 bases between. Germline V gives CDR1 GTSNPN, CDR2 SVGIG (reference sequence). The CDR3 contains 16 residues. The DNA for the CDR3 is TGTGCCTGGAGTGTACCTCGGGGGCCGAGCACCGGGGAGCTGTTTTTT. Translated, it gives CAWSVPRGPSTGELFF.

This clonotype turned up a few times. The chain recombines TRBV15 with TRBJ1-1, with unresolved D. Per the germline V gene, CDR1 is LNHNV and CDR2 is YYDKDF (reference sequence). The V gene lost 4 bases and the J gene lost 5 bases, with 11 bases spanning the gap. The CDR3 loop spans 13 amino acids. The CDR3 DNA reads as TGTGCCACCAGCAACACAGTCCGAACTGAAGCTTTCTTT. Its protein product is CATSNTVRTEAFF.

The chain has TRBV29-1 and TRBJ1-2; no definite D call. CDR3 length: 13 amino acids. V was cut by 4 bases and J by 7 bases, with 16 bases left in between. Germline loops: CDR1 SQVTM, CDR2 ANQGSEA. The CDR3 DNA sequence: TGCAGCGTTGCTTCGGGGATCTCCGGTGGCTACACCTTC. Translation gives CSVASGISGGYTF.

The rearrangement uses TRBV4-2 and TRBJ2-1; a weak D match, TRBD2 (6 bases). This CDR3 comprises 16 residues. Trimming stripped 0 bases from V and 0 bases from J, with 9 bases between. The germline V gene encodes CDR1 LGHNA and CDR2 YNFKEQ. CDR3 sequence: CASSQEGGISYNEQFF. The CDR3, as DNA: TGTGCCAGCAGCCAAGAGGGCGGGATCTCCTACAATGAGCAGTTCTTC.

This rearrangement joins TRBV7-9 to TRBJ2-5; 10 bases match TRBD2. After removal of 2 bases from V and 6 bases from J, the junction contained 9 bases not matched to a gene. The CDR3 has 16 residues. Germline loops: CDR1 SEHNR, CDR2 FQNEAQ (reference sequence). The CDR3 nucleotides read TGTGCCAGCAGCTTAAAATGGACTAGCGGCCAGCAGACCCAGTACTTC. Translating it yields CASSLKWTSGQQTQYF.

This chain connects TRBV6-1 to TRBJ2-7; a possible D gene is TRBD1 (5 bases). This CDR3 region has 14 residues. Germline lookup yields CDR1 MNHNS and CDR2 SASEGT. V was clipped by 5 bases and J by 2 bases, with 13 bases between them. The CDR3 region is CASSLDNIAYEQYF. CDR3 bases: TGTGCCAGCAGTTTGGACAACATCGCCTACGAGCAGTACTTC.

The V and J genes are TRBV24-1 and TRBJ1-5, with 10 bases aligning to TRBD1. Trimming at V came to 3 bases and at J to 7 bases, leaving 5 bases not matched to a gene. The germline V gene has CDR1 KGHDR and CDR2 SFDVKD. The CDR3 consists of 15 residues. Here the CDR3 reads CATSDRTGGGQPQHF. CDR3 sequence (DNA): TGTGCCACCAGTGATCGGACAGGGGGAGGACAGCCCCAGCATTTT.

The V call is TRBV2, the J call TRBJ2-1, with 8 bases aligning to TRBD2. The CDR3 runs 15 residues. Germline assignment: CDR1 SNHLY and CDR2 FYNNEI. Trimming took 8 bases from V and 8 from J; bases not matched to a gene: 14. CDR3 loop: CASLPNGLAMDEQFF. In nucleotides, the CDR3 is TGTGCCAGCCTTCCCAACGGACTAGCAATGGATGAGCAGTTCTTC.

This clonotype occurred a few times. The CDR3: CASSLEGRGTEAFF. In DNA, the CDR3 is TGTGCCAGCAGCCTGGAGGGGCGGGGCACTGAAGCTTTCTTT. V is TRBV3-1 and J is TRBJ1-1; weak D call: TRBD1 (5 bases). The V and J ends lost 4 bases and 4 bases respectively, with 13 bases between them. The CDR3 consists of 14 residues. Germline CDR1 is LGHDT and CDR2 is YNNKEL (reference sequence).

The chain recombines TRBV15 with TRBJ1-2, with D unresolved. Trimming stripped 0 bases from V and 4 bases from J, with 15 bases between. From germline, CDR1 is LNHNV and CDR2 YYDKDF (reference sequence). The CDR3 sequence is 16 residues long. CDR3 sequence: CATSRERGSWGYGYTF. DNA of the CDR3: TGTGCCACCAGCAGAGAGCGGGGATCTTGGGGCTATGGCTACACCTTC.

The chain couples TRBV7-9 to TRBJ1-1; D may be TRBD1 (5 bases). Looked up from germline, CDR1 is SEHNR and CDR2 is FQNEAQ (reference sequence). The CDR3 is made up of 16 amino acids. Trimming removed 1 base at V and 1 base at J, with 13 bases between. CDR3 residues: CASSLGRGLKNTEAFF. The CDR3 DNA reads TGTGCCAGCAGCTTAGGCCGGGGACTAAAGAACACTGAAGCTTTCTTT.

The rearrangement joins TRBV7-6 to TRBJ2-3; TRBD2 agrees at 10 bases. V dropped 0 bases and J dropped 6; count of bases not matched to a gene: 9. Germline V gene data show CDR1 as SGHVS and CDR2 as FNYEAQ. The CDR3 runs 17 residues. CDR3 region: CASSLAGYSGGSDTQYF. DNA for the CDR3: TGTGCCAGCAGCTTAGCGGGGTATAGCGGGGGGTCGGATACGCAGTATTTT.